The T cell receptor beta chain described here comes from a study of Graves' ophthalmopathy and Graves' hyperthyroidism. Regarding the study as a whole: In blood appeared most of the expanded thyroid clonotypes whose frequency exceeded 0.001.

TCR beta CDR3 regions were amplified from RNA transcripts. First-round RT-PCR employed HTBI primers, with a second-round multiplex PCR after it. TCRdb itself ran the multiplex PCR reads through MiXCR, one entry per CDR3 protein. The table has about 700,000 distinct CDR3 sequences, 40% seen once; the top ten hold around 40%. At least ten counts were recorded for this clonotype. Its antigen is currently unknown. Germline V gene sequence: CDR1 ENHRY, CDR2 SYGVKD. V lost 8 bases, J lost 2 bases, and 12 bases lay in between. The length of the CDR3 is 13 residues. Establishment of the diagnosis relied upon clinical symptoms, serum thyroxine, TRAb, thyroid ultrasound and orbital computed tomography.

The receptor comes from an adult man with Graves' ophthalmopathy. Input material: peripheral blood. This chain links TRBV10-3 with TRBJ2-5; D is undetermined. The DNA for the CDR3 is TGTGCCATCCGTATTGGGCAGCAAGAGACCCAGTACTTC. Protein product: CAIRIGQQETQYF.